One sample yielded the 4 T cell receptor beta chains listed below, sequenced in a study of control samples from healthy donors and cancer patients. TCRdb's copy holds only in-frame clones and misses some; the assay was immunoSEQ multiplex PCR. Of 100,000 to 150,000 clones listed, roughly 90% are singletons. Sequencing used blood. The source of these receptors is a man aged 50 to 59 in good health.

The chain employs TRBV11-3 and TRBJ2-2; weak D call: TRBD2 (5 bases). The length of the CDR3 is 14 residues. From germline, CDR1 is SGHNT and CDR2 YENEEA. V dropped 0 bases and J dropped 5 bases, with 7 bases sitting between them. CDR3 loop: CASSLDRGTGELFF. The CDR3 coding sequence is TGTGCCAGCAGCTTAGATCGCGGGACCGGGGAGCTGTTTTTT.

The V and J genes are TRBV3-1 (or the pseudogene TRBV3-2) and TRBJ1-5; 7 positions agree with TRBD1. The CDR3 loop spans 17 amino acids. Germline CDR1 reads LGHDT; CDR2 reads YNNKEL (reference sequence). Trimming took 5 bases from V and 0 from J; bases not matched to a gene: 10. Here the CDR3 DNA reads TGTGCCAGCAGCAAAGGGACAGATGGATATAGCAATCAGCCCCAGCATTTT. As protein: CASSKGTDGYSNQPQHF.

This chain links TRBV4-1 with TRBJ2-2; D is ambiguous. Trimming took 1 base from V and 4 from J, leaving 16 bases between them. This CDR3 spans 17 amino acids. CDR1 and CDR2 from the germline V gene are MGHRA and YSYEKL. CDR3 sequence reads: CASSQVSQWLSTGELFF. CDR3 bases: TGCGCCAGCAGCCAAGTCAGTCAGTGGCTTAGCACCGGGGAGCTGTTTTTT.

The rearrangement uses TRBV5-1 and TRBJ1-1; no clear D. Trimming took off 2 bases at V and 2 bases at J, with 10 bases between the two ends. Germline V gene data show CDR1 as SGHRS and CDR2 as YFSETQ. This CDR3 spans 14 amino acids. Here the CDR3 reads CASSLGSRNTEAFF. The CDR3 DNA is TGCGCCAGCAGCTTAGGTTCAAGAAACACTGAAGCTTTCTTT.